This T cell receptor beta chain comes out of a study of T cell changes during pregnancy in multiple sclerosis. Libraries were prepared by immunoSEQ multiplex PCR; TCRdb keeps only in-frame clonotypes and omits some of them. The sample carries tens of thousands of clones, around 91% recorded once. Trimming removed 0 bases from V and 7 bases from J, with 11 bases in between. Germline loops: CDR1 SGDLS, CDR2 YYNGEE. The CDR3 consists of 14 residues. The sequence was collected from a female donor in good health, enrolled as a control in a pregnancy study. This specimen was peripheral blood, taken after pregnancy. The chain combines TRBV9 with TRBJ1-3; D gene unclear. CDR3 DNA sequence: TGTGCCAGCAGCGTAGGGGAGGGTAGGAACACCATATATTTT. Amino acid sequence: CASSVGEGRNTIYF.